A selection of T cell receptor beta chains follows, all from one sample in a study of beta chain features in type 1 diabetes. Assay used: immunoSEQ multiplex PCR; TCRdb lists only in-frame clones, some missing. The table lists hundreds of thousands of clones, 10% to 15% of them singletons. The sequencing input was naive CD4+ T cells from blood. The receptors originated from a woman aged 18 to 35 with type 1 diabetes. CDR3s include the opening cysteine and the closing phenylalanine or tryptophan. D genes are given only for firm matches. Part of the rows lack a size; the others show once, few, many or a class for expanded clones.

few	NA	TRBV4-1	TRBJ2-4	TGCGCCAGCAGCCTTGAGAGAGTGAACATTCAGTACTTC	CASSLERVNIQYF
NA	TRBD2	TRBV5-6	TRBJ2-1	TGTGCCAGCAGCCTACGGGGGGGCTCCTACAATGAGCAGTTCTTC	CASSLRGGSYNEQFF
NA	TRBD1	TRBV19	TRBJ1-4	TGTGCCAGTAGTGCCCGACAGGGAACTAATGAAAAACTGTTTTTT	CASSARQGTNEKLFF
NA	NA	TRBV7-9	TRBJ2-5	TGTGCCAGCAGCACCTACCGGGAAAGGGGGGAGACCCAGTACTTC	CASSTYRERGETQYF
few	NA	TRBV4-2	TRBJ2-5	TGTGCCAGCAGCCGGGACAAGCAAGAGACCCAGTACTTC	CASSRDKQETQYF
few	NA	TRBV4-2	TRBJ2-5	TGTGCCAGCAGCCAAGGACTAAAGTGGGTAGAGACCCAGTACTTC	CASSQGLKWVETQYF
NA	NA	TRBV6-6	TRBJ1-5	TGTGCCAGCAGGCCCACACCATCGGGAAATCAGCCCCAGCATTTT	CASRPTPSGNQPQHF
NA	NA	TRBV11-2	TRBJ2-5	TGTGCCAGCGGAACTCCGCCAAGGGAGAGAGGGACCCAGTACTTC	CASGTPPRERGTQYF
few	NA	TRBV28	TRBJ2-7	TGTGCCAGCAGTTGGTCAGGGCCCTACGAGCAGTACTTC	CASSWSGPYEQYF
NA	NA	TRBV28	TRBJ1-2	TGTGCCAGCAGTTCGGGGGGTTATGGCTACACCTTC	CASSSGGYGYTF
few	NA	TRBV9	TRBJ2-5	TGTGCCAGCAGCGTAGCTCCCAGGGACCAAGAGACCCAGTACTTC	CASSVAPRDQETQYF
NA	NA	TRBV27	TRBJ1-1	TGTGCCAGCAGTTTAACCGACAGGCCGAACACTGAAGCTTTCTTT	CASSLTDRPNTEAFF
NA	NA	TRBV9	TRBJ2-1	TGTGCCAGCAGCGTAGCTGGACTATACGGCCAGGGTGAGCAGTTCTTC	CASSVAGLYGQGEQFF
NA	NA	TRBV9	TRBJ2-3	TGTGCCAGCAGCATTCCGGGCACAGATACGCAGTATTTT	CASSIPGTDTQYF
few	TRBD2	TRBV30	TRBJ2-1	TGTGCCTGGAGTCGAGGGGGGACTAGAGTTTGGGCCTACAATGAGCAGTTCTTC	CAWSRGGTRVWAYNEQFF
NA	NA	TRBV7-9	TRBJ2-1	TGTGCCAGCAGCTTAGCGCAGACGAGGGTAAGCTCCTACAATGAGCAGTTCTTC	CASSLAQTRVSSYNEQFF
NA	NA	TRBV4-3	TRBJ1-2	TGCGCCAGCAGCCAGGGGGCTATTTCCAACTATGGCTACACCTTC	CASSQGAISNYGYTF
NA	TRBD2	TRBV9	TRBJ2-1	TGTGCCAGCAGCGTAGAGCGGGGGGACTACAATGAGCAGTTCTTC	CASSVERGDYNEQFF
few	NA	TRBV7-9	TRBJ2-5	TGTGCCAGCAGCTTAGTGGAGAGGAGGGAGACCCAGTACTTC	CASSLVERRETQYF
NA	NA	TRBV6-5	TRBJ2-1	TGTGCCAGCAGCTCTGGGGGGGGCGTTCGGTTCTTC	CASSSGGGVRFF
few	TRBD2	TRBV2	TRBJ2-3	TGTGCCAGCAGAAATAGACTAGCGGGGATGGATACGCAGTATTTT	CASRNRLAGMDTQYF
NA	TRBD2	TRBV5-4	TRBJ2-7	TGTGCCAGCAGCTTGTCGGGGGGTATCGCCTACGAGCAGTACTTC	CASSLSGGIAYEQYF
few	NA	TRBV4-3	TRBJ1-2	TGCGCCAGCAGCCGATCTGGGGCCTATGGCTACACCTTC	CASSRSGAYGYTF
NA	NA	TRBV5-1	TRBJ2-5	TGCGCCAGCAGCTCTTCGACAGCGGGAGAGACCCAGTACTTC	CASSSSTAGETQYF
few	NA	TRBV5-1	TRBJ2-7	TGCGCCAGCAGCGAGGGATACGAGCAGTACTTC	CASSEGYEQYF
few	NA	TRBV18	TRBJ2-7	TGTGCCAGCTCACAGACTAACAGGGTTTACGAGCAGTACTTC	CASSQTNRVYEQYF
NA	TRBD1	TRBV11-1	TRBJ2-3	TGTGCCAGCAGCGGACAGGGGGTTGGCACAGATACGCAGTATTTT	CASSGQGVGTDTQYF
NA	TRBD1	TRBV25-1	TRBJ2-5	TGTGCCAGCAGTGCCCAGGGAGACAGGGAGCAGTACTTC	CASSAQGDREQYF
NA	NA	TRBV7-6	TRBJ1-5	TGTGCCAGCAGCTTAGACAACAATCAGCCCCAGCATTTT	CASSLDNNQPQHF
NA	TRBD2	TRBV4-3	TRBJ2-6	TGCGCCAGCAGCCATCGGGGGGGGTACTCTGGGGCCAACGTCCTGACTTTC	CASSHRGGYSGANVLTF
NA	NA	TRBV5-4	TRBJ2-1	TGTGCCAGCAGCTCCTTGGGGGCTGGGTACAATGAGCAGTTCTTC	CASSSLGAGYNEQFF
NA	NA	TRBV4-3	TRBJ1-2	TGCGCCAGCAGCCTCCAGTCGGGGGGCTACACCTTC	CASSLQSGGYTF
NA	NA	TRBV6-6	TRBJ1-2	TGTGCCAGCGGTCAGGATTACGGCTACACCTTC	CASGQDYGYTF
NA	TRBD1	TRBV29-1	TRBJ2-7	TGCAGCGTTGTGTCCCGTGACAGGGCCCCCTACGAGCAGTACTTC	CSVVSRDRAPYEQYF
NA	NA	TRBV7-9	TRBJ1-1	TGTGCCAGCAGCCCTCGTGCAGGGCTGGGCACTGAAGCTTTCTTT	CASSPRAGLGTEAFF
NA	NA	TRBV9	TRBJ1-6	TGTGCCAGCAGCTTTAGTCCCAGGGCTGGGAATTCACCCCTCCACTTT	CASSFSPRAGNSPLHF
NA	NA	TRBV9	TRBJ1-5	TGTGCCAGCAGCGTGAGAGGAGATCAGCCCCAGCATTTT	CASSVRGDQPQHF